Listed below are T cell receptor beta chains from one sample, sequenced in a study of blood T cell repertoires in COVID-19. Sequenced by immunoSEQ multiplex PCR; TCRdb stores in-frame clones only, minus some. Of about 150,000 clones listed, roughly 80% are singletons. Sequencing used peripheral blood. The receptors were gathered from a human donor in a cohort sampled during active COVID-19. Each CDR3 is given with its conserved first and last residue. D genes are given only for firm matches. Some rows have no size entry. The others give once, few or many, or a class for an expanded clone.

clone size	V gene	J gene	D gene	CDR3 protein	CDR3 DNA
.	TRBV6-5	TRBJ2-7	.	CASSYTNQGEQYF	TGTGCCAGCAGTTACACTAACCAAGGCGAGCAGTACTTC
.	TRBV19	TRBJ2-2	.	CASSTFAASGELFF	TGTGCCAGTAGCACCTTTGCGGCGAGCGGGGAGCTGTTTTTT
.	TRBV6-2/TRBV6-3	TRBJ2-7	TRBD2	CASSKSGTSGGPPFEQYF	TGTGCCAGCAGCAAATCCGGGACTAGCGGGGGGCCGCCCTTTGAGCAGTACTTC
.	TRBV18	TRBJ2-7	TRBD1	CASSSGTGAYEQYF	TGTGCCAGCTCGTCCGGGACAGGGGCCTACGAGCAGTACTTC
.	TRBV6-2/TRBV6-3	TRBJ1-6	TRBD1	CASSPGQGYSPLHF	TGTGCCAGCAGCCCGGGACAGGGGTATTCACCCCTCCACTTT
.	TRBV3-1/TRBV3-2	TRBJ2-7	TRBD1	CASSRSPGQSFYEQYF	TGTGCCAGCAGCCGATCTCCGGGACAGTCCTTCTACGAGCAGTACTTC
many	TRBV3-1/TRBV3-2	TRBJ1-1	.	CASSQVPGRSEAFF	TGTGCCAGCAGCCAAGTGCCGGGAAGGTCTGAAGCTTTCTTT
.	TRBV5-4	TRBJ2-1	TRBD2	CASSLEAGGYNEQFF	TGTGCCAGCAGCTTGGAAGCGGGGGGATACAATGAGCAGTTCTTC
.	TRBV10-3	TRBJ2-1	.	CAISDSGEGSYNEQFF	TGTGCCATCAGTGATTCCGGCGAGGGCTCCTACAATGAGCAGTTCTTC
.	TRBV11-3	TRBJ1-2	.	CASSSRTGNYGYTF	TGTGCCAGCAGCTCCCGGACGGGAAACTATGGCTACACCTTC
few	TRBV19	TRBJ1-1	.	CASSQPMNTEAFF	TGTGCCAGTTCACAGCCAATGAACACTGAAGCTTTCTTT
.	TRBV7-2	TRBJ1-3	.	CASSLGRGNTIYF	TGTGCCAGCAGCTTAGGGCGGGGAAACACCATATATTTT
.	TRBV6-2/TRBV6-3	TRBJ2-2	.	CASSAPPGNTGELFF	TGTGCCAGCAGTGCCCCGCCAGGGAACACCGGGGAGCTGTTTTTT
.	TRBV7-8	TRBJ2-3	TRBD2	CASSPLGRGGVTQYF	TGTGCCAGCAGCCCCCTAGGGCGGGGGGGGGTTACGCAGTATTTT
.	TRBV9	TRBJ1-3	.	CASSVAPGAGNTIYF	TGTGCCAGCAGCGTAGCTCCAGGGGCTGGAAACACCATATATTTT
.	TRBV29-1	TRBJ1-5	TRBD1	CSVSDRMGSNQPQHF	TGCAGCGTCTCGGACAGGATGGGAAGCAATCAGCCCCAGCATTTT
.	TRBV6-5	TRBJ1-1	TRBD1	CASRLGQGLTEAFF	TGTGCCAGCAGACTTGGACAGGGGCTAACTGAAGCTTTCTTT
.	TRBV6-4	TRBJ1-1	.	CASSDSSRGTEAFF	TGTGCCAGCAGTGACTCGAGTCGAGGCACTGAAGCTTTCTTT
.	TRBV7-2	TRBJ1-1	.	CASSPVAGRGEAFF	TGTGCCAGCAGCCCTGTTGCAGGGCGGGGTGAAGCTTTCTTT
.	TRBV2	TRBJ1-1	TRBD1	CASDPRDSFKAFF	TGTGCCAGCGACCCCAGGGACAGTTTTAAAGCTTTCTTT
.	TRBV2	TRBJ2-7	.	CASSGGQGPTYEQYF	TGTGCCAGCAGTGGGGGGCAGGGGCCCACCTACGAGCAGTACTTC
.	TRBV19	TRBJ2-5	.	CASPHIWAPWAQYF	TGTGCCAGTCCCCATATTTGGGCCCCGTGGGCCCAGTACTTC
.	TRBV27	TRBJ2-1	TRBD1	CASRGDRALAEQFF	TGTGCCAGCAGGGGGGACAGGGCGTTGGCTGAGCAGTTCTTC
.	TRBV2	TRBJ1-3	.	CASSEGGGSGNTIYF	TGTGCCAGCAGTGAGGGAGGGGGCTCTGGAAACACCATATATTTT
.	TRBV11-2	TRBJ1-3	.	CAIQGSSGNTIYF	TGTGCCATTCAGGGGAGCTCTGGAAACACCATATATTTT
.	TRBV7-2	TRBJ2-5	TRBD1	CASSQGQQETQYF	TGTGCCAGCAGCCAGGGACAGCAAGAGACCCAGTACTTC
.	TRBV5-8	TRBJ2-5	TRBD2	CASSLSRGGQETQYF	TGTGCCAGCAGCTTGAGTCGGGGGGGCCAAGAGACCCAGTACTTC
.	TRBV19	TRBJ1-5	TRBD1	CARGDRGRRSNQPQHF	TGTGCCAGAGGGGACAGGGGGCGCAGAAGCAATCAGCCCCAGCATTTT
.	TRBV7-2	TRBJ1-4	.	CASSLSFVPGGRLFF	TGTGCCAGCAGCTTATCGTTCGTCCCGGGCGGGAGACTGTTTTTT
.	TRBV29-1	TRBJ2-5	.	CSVREGSGETQYF	TGCAGCGTGAGGGAAGGGTCCGGGGAGACCCAGTACTTC
.	TRBV5-6	TRBJ2-5	.	CASSLDRTSGQETQYF	TGTGCCAGCAGCTTGGATCGAACTTCGGGCCAAGAGACCCAGTACTTC
.	TRBV7-2	TRBJ1-5	.	CASSLSGSYSNQPQHF	TGTGCCAGCAGCTTGAGCGGGTCCTATAGCAATCAGCCCCAGCATTTT
.	TRBV7-3	TRBJ1-6	.	CASSGSALSPLHF	TGTGCCAGCAGCGGAAGCGCCCTTTCACCCCTCCACTTT
.	TRBV6-6	TRBJ1-3	TRBD1	CASSRQGTTGNTIYF	TGTGCCAGCAGCCGACAGGGAACTACTGGAAACACCATATATTTT
.	TRBV12-3/TRBV12-4	TRBJ1-6	.	CASSLVDKTLHF	TGTGCCAGCAGTTTGGTGGACAAAACCCTCCACTTT